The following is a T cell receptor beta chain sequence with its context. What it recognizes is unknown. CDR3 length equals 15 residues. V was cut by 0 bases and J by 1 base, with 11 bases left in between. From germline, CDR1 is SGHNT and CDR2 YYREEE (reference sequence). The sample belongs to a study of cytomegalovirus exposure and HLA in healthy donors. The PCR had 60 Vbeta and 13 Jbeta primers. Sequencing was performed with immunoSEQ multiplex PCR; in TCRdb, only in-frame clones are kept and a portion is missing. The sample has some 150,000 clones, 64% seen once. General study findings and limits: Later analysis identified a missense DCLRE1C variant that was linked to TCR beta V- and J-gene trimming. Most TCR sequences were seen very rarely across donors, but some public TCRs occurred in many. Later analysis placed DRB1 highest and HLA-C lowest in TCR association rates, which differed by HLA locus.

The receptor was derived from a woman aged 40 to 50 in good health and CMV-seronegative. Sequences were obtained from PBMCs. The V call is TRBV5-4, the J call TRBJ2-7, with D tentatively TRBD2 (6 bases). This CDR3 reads CASSLAAGQSYEQYF. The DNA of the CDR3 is TGTGCCAGCAGCTTGGCAGCGGGCCAATCCTACGAGCAGTACTTC.